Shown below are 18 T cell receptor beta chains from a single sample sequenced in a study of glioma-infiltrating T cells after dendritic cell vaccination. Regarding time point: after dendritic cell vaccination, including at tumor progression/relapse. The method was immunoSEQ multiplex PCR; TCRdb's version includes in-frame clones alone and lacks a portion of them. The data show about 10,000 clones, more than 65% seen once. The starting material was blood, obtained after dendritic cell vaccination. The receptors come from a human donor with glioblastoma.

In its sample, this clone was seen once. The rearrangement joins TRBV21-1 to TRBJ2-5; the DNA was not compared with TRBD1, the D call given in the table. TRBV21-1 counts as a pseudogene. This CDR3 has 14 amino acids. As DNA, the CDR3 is TGTGCCAGCAGCAAATTTGCCAGAAAAGAGACCCAGTACTTC. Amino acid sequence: CASSKFARKETQYF.

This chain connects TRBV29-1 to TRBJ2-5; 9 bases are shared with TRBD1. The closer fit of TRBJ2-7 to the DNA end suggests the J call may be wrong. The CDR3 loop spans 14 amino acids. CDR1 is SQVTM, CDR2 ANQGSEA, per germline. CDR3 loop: CSVGMRQGVGEQYF. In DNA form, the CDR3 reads TGCAGCGTCGGGATGAGACAGGGGGTGGGCGAGCAGTACTTC.

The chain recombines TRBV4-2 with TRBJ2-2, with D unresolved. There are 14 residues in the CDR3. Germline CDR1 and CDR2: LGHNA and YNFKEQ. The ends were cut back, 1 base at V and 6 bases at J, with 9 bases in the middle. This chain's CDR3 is CASSQGQSPGELFF. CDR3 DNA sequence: TGTGCCAGCAGCCAAGGCCAGTCCCCCGGGGAGCTGTTTTTT.

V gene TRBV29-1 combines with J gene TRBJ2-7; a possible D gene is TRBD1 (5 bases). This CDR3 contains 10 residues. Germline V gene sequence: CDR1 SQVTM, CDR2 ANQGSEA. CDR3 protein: CTQGRGEQYF. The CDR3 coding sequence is TGCACGCAGGGTAGGGGCGAGCAGTACTTC.

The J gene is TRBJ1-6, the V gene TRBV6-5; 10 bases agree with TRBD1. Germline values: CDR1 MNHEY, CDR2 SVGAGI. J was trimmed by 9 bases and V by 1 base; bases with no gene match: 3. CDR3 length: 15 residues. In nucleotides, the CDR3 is TGTGCCAGCAGTTACTACCGGGACAGGGGTTCACCCCTCCACTTT. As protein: CASSYYRDRGSPLHF.

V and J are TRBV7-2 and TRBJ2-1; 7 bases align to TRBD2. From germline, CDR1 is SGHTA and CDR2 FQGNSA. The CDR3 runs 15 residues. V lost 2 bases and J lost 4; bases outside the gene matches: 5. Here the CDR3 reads CASSLRRETYNEQFF. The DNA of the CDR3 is TGTGCCAGCAGCTTACGGCGGGAGACATACAATGAGCAGTTCTTC.

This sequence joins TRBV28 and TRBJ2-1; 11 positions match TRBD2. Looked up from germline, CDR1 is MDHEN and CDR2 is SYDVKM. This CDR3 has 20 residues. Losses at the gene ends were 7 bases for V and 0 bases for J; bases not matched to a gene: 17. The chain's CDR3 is CASIRRPGLADLSSYNEQFF. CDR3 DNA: TGTGCCAGCATCCGACGGCCGGGACTAGCGGACTTAAGCTCCTACAATGAGCAGTTCTTC.

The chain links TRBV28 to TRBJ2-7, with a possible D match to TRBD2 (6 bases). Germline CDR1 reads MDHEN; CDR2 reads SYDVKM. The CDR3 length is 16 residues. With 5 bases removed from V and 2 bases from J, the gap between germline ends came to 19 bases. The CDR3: CASSPLFSGAAYEQYF. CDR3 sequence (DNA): TGTGCCAGCAGTCCCTTGTTTAGCGGAGCCGCCTACGAGCAGTACTTC.

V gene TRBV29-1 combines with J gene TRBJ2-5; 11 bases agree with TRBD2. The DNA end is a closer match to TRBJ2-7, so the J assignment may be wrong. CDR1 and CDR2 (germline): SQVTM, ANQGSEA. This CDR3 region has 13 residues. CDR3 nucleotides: TGCAGCGTTGGACTAGCGGGGACCTACGAGCAGTACTTC. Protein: CSVGLAGTYEQYF.

This CDR3 reads CAISRDTNTEAFF. In DNA form, the CDR3 reads TGTGCCATCAGTCGGGACACAAACACTGAAGCTTTCTTT. The chain combines TRBV10-3 with TRBJ1-1; TRBD1 might be the D (6 bases). The CDR3 contains 13 residues. The V and J ends lost 5 bases and 2 bases respectively, with 9 bases between them. The germline gives CDR1 ENHRY, CDR2 SYGVKD.

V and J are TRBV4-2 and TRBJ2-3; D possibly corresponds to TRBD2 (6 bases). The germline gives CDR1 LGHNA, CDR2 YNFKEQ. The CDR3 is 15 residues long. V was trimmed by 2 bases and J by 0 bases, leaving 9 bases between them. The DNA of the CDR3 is TGTGCCAGCAGCCAACGGGACTCCAGCACAGATACGCAGTATTTT. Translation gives CASSQRDSSTDTQYF.

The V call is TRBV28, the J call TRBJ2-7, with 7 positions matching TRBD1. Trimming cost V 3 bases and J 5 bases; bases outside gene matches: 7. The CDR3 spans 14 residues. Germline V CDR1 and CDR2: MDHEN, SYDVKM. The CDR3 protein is CASSFDREEDEQYF. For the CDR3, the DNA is TGTGCCAGCAGTTTCGACAGGGAAGAGGACGAGCAGTACTTC.

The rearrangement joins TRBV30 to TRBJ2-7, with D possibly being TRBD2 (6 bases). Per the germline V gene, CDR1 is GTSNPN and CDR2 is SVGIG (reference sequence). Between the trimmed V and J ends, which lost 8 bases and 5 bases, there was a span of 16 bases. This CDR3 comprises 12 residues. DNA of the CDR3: TGTGCCGGGGACTCTGTGTCGAACGAGCAGTACTTC. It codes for CAGDSVSNEQYF.

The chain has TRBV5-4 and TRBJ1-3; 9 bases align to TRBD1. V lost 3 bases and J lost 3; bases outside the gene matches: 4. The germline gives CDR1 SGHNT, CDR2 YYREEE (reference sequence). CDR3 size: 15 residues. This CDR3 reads CASSSPTGGGNTIYF. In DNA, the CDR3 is TGTGCCAGCAGCTCGCCGACAGGGGGTGGAAACACCATATATTTT.

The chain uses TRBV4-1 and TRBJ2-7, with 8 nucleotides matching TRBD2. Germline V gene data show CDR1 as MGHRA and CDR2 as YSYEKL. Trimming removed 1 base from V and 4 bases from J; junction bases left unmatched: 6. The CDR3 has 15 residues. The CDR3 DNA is TGCGCCAGCAGCCAAGGCAGCGGGAGCGGGTACGAGCAGTACTTC. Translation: CASSQGSGSGYEQYF.

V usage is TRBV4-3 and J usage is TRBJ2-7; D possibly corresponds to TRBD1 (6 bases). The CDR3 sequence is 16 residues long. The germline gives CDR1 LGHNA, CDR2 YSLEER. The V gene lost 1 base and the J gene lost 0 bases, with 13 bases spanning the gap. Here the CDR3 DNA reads TGCGCCAGCAGCCAAGTGTCAGGGACAAGCTCCTACGAGCAGTACTTC. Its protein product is CASSQVSGTSSYEQYF.

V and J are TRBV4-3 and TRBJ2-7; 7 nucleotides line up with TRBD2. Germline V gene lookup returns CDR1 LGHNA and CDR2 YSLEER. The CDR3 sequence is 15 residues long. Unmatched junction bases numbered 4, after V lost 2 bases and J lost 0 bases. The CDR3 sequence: CASSQQRGSSYEQYF. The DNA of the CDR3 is TGCGCCAGCAGCCAACAGCGGGGAAGCTCCTACGAGCAGTACTTC.

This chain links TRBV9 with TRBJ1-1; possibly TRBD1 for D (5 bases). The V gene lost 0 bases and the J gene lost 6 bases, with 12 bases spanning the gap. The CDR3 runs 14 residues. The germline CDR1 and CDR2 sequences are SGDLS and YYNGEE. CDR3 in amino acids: CASSVAPRDAEAFF. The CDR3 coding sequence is TGTGCCAGCAGCGTAGCACCCAGGGATGCTGAAGCTTTCTTT. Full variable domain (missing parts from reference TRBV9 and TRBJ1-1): DSGVTQTPKHLITATGQRVTLRCSPRSGDLSVYWYQQSLDQGLQFLIQYYNGEERAKGNILERFSAQQFPDLHSELNLSSLELGDSALYFCASSVAPRDAEAFFGQGTRLTVV.